The rows below give T cell receptor beta chains drawn from one sample of a study of shared clonotypes between healthy human individuals. The assay was immunoSEQ multiplex PCR, and TCRdb's table has in-frame clones only and misses some. The sample lists more than 2 million clones, 80% to 95% occurring once. Sequenced sample: naive CD8+ T cells from PBMCs. These receptors came from a man between 18 and 29 years old in good health. Some clones in this sample may be carry-over from other donors' samples. Both conserved end residues are part of each CDR3. The D gene is left open where the match is weak. Size values are once, few and many counts, or a class for expanded clones, and some rows have none.

abundance: -
j_gene: TRBJ1-4
d_gene: -
v_gene: TRBV29-1
CDR3aa: CSVEDQSKARQFF
CDR3nt: TGCAGCGTTGAAGATCAGAGCAAGGCACGTCAGTTTTTT

abundance: -
j_gene: TRBJ2-7
d_gene: -
v_gene: TRBV5-8
CDR3aa: CASSSNRDSYEQYF
CDR3nt: TGTGCCAGCAGCTCAAACAGGGACTCCTACGAGCAGTACTTC

abundance: -
j_gene: TRBJ1-4
d_gene: TRBD1
v_gene: TRBV2
CDR3aa: CASSVWTGANEKLFF
CDR3nt: TGTGCCAGCAGCGTCTGGACAGGAGCTAATGAAAAACTGTTTTTT

abundance: once
j_gene: TRBJ2-4
d_gene: -
v_gene: TRBV7-3
CDR3aa: CASILPQGAKNIQYF
CDR3nt: TGTGCCAGCATCCTTCCACAGGGAGCCAAAAACATTCAGTACTTC

abundance: -
j_gene: TRBJ2-3
d_gene: TRBD2
v_gene: TRBV5-4
CDR3aa: CATGGGGPDTQYF
CDR3nt: TGTGCCACTGGGGGGGGAGGACCTGATACGCAGTATTTT

abundance: -
j_gene: TRBJ1-4
d_gene: TRBD1
v_gene: TRBV19
CDR3aa: CASSADRVLNEKLFF
CDR3nt: TGTGCCAGTAGTGCCGACAGGGTCCTAAATGAAAAACTGTTTTTT

abundance: once
j_gene: TRBJ2-2
d_gene: -
v_gene: TRBV27
CDR3aa: CASSLIRGGELFF
CDR3nt: TGTGCCAGCAGTCTGATCAGGGGAGGGGAGCTGTTTTTT

abundance: few
j_gene: TRBJ1-5
d_gene: TRBD1
v_gene: TRBV10-3
CDR3aa: CAICDGQGNQPQHF
CDR3nt: TGTGCCATCTGCGACGGACAGGGAAATCAGCCCCAGCATTTT

abundance: -
j_gene: TRBJ2-1
d_gene: TRBD2
v_gene: TRBV4-1
CDR3aa: CASSLGLAGAYEQFF
CDR3nt: TGCGCCAGCAGTCTAGGACTAGCGGGAGCATATGAGCAGTTCTTC

abundance: -
j_gene: TRBJ2-1
d_gene: -
v_gene: TRBV5-5
CDR3aa: CASSLWTEHEQFF
CDR3nt: TGTGCCAGCAGCTTGTGGACAGAGCATGAGCAGTTCTTC

abundance: -
j_gene: TRBJ2-1
d_gene: -
v_gene: TRBV7-9
CDR3aa: CASSLLGYLFF
CDR3nt: TGTGCCAGCAGCTTATTGGGATATCTGTTCTTC

abundance: -
j_gene: TRBJ2-7
d_gene: TRBD2
v_gene: TRBV27
CDR3aa: CASSLGRLAGTSDEQYF
CDR3nt: TGTGCCAGCAGTTTAGGGAGACTAGCGGGGACGTCCGACGAGCAGTACTTC

abundance: -
j_gene: TRBJ2-7
d_gene: TRBD1
v_gene: TRBV6-1
CDR3aa: CASSEGDRGSYEQYF
CDR3nt: TGTGCCAGCAGTGAAGGGGACAGGGGCTCCTACGAGCAGTACTTC

abundance: -
j_gene: TRBJ2-1
d_gene: TRBD2
v_gene: TRBV30
CDR3aa: CAWSFASGEQFF
CDR3nt: TGTGCCTGGAGTTTTGCTAGCGGCGAGCAGTTCTTC

abundance: few
j_gene: TRBJ1-1
d_gene: -
v_gene: TRBV7-6
CDR3aa: CASSATGNTEAFF
CDR3nt: TGTGCCAGCAGTGCAACAGGGAACACTGAAGCTTTCTTT

abundance: -
j_gene: TRBJ2-5
d_gene: TRBD1
v_gene: TRBV28
CDR3aa: CASSFRTGEETQYF
CDR3nt: TGTGCCAGCAGTTTCCGGACAGGGGAGGAGACCCAGTACTTC

abundance: -
j_gene: TRBJ2-7
d_gene: -
v_gene: TRBV14
CDR3aa: CASSQRDNPYEQYF
CDR3nt: TGTGCCAGCAGCCAAAGGGACAATCCCTACGAGCAGTACTTC

abundance: -
j_gene: TRBJ2-5
d_gene: TRBD1
v_gene: TRBV11-1
CDR3aa: CASSPGTGRETQYF
CDR3nt: TGTGCCAGCAGCCCTGGGACAGGCAGAGAGACCCAGTACTTC

abundance: once
j_gene: TRBJ1-1
d_gene: -
v_gene: TRBV4-1
CDR3aa: CASSQDRQLNTEAFF
CDR3nt: TGCGCCAGCAGCCAGGATAGACAGTTGAACACTGAAGCTTTCTTT

abundance: -
j_gene: TRBJ2-7
d_gene: TRBD1
v_gene: TRBV30
CDR3aa: CAWGRDRGNEQYF
CDR3nt: TGTGCCTGGGGCCGGGACAGGGGGAACGAGCAGTACTTC

abundance: -
j_gene: TRBJ2-3
d_gene: -
v_gene: TRBV27
CDR3aa: CASTFYTDTQYF
CDR3nt: TGTGCCAGCACCTTCTACACAGATACGCAGTATTTT

abundance: -
j_gene: TRBJ1-2
d_gene: -
v_gene: TRBV9
CDR3aa: CASSSRQEAGNYGYTF
CDR3nt: TGTGCCAGCAGCTCCCGACAGGAGGCGGGTAACTATGGCTACACCTTC

abundance: -
j_gene: TRBJ2-1
d_gene: TRBD2
v_gene: TRBV5-4
CDR3aa: CASSPGTSGRNEQFF
CDR3nt: TGTGCCAGCAGCCCCGGGACTAGCGGACGCAATGAGCAGTTCTTC

abundance: -
j_gene: TRBJ2-7
d_gene: -
v_gene: TRBV28
CDR3aa: CASSPRLPYEQYF
CDR3nt: TGTGCCAGCAGTCCTCGGTTGCCTTACGAGCAGTACTTC

abundance: -
j_gene: TRBJ2-3
d_gene: TRBD2
v_gene: TRBV15
CDR3aa: CATSGGSGNWGTDTQYF
CDR3nt: TGTGCCACCAGCGGAGGTAGCGGGAATTGGGGCACAGATACGCAGTATTTT

abundance: -
j_gene: TRBJ2-7
d_gene: -
v_gene: TRBV7-6
CDR3aa: CASSYTAAGSSYEQYF
CDR3nt: TGTGCCAGCAGCTATACCGCGGCGGGTTCTTCCTACGAGCAGTACTTC

abundance: -
j_gene: TRBJ1-3
d_gene: -
v_gene: TRBV7-3
CDR3aa: CASSLSGSGNTIYF
CDR3nt: TGTGCCAGCAGCTTATCAGGGAGTGGAAACACCATATATTTT

abundance: -
j_gene: TRBJ1-1
d_gene: -
v_gene: TRBV6-5
CDR3aa: CASTAENTEAFF
CDR3nt: TGTGCCAGCACAGCAGAGAACACTGAAGCTTTCTTT

abundance: -
j_gene: TRBJ1-1
d_gene: TRBD1
v_gene: TRBV27
CDR3aa: CASSLTWDRRNTEAFF
CDR3nt: TGTGCCAGCAGTCTCACATGGGACAGGAGGAACACTGAAGCTTTCTTT

abundance: -
j_gene: TRBJ2-3
d_gene: -
v_gene: TRBV5-1
CDR3aa: CASSLEGVLSTDTQYF
CDR3nt: TGCGCCAGCAGCTTGGAAGGGGTTCTGAGCACAGATACGCAGTATTTT

abundance: -
j_gene: TRBJ1-2
d_gene: -
v_gene: TRBV11-2
CDR3aa: CASSLDSWGASGYTF
CDR3nt: TGTGCCAGCAGCTTAGATTCATGGGGGGCTAGTGGCTACACCTTC

abundance: -
j_gene: TRBJ1-1
d_gene: -
v_gene: TRBV10-1
CDR3aa: CASSEMDLNTEAFF
CDR3nt: TGCGCCAGCAGTGAGATGGATCTGAACACTGAAGCTTTCTTT

abundance: -
j_gene: TRBJ1-5
d_gene: -
v_gene: TRBV7-9
CDR3aa: CASSSPPGLPQHF
CDR3nt: TGTGCCAGCAGCTCCCCCCCCGGGTTGCCCCAGCATTTT

abundance: -
j_gene: TRBJ2-7
d_gene: -
v_gene: TRBV15
CDR3aa: CATSRVQGPLYEQYF
CDR3nt: TGTGCCACCAGCAGAGTACAGGGTCCCCTCTACGAGCAGTACTTC

abundance: -
j_gene: TRBJ2-6
d_gene: TRBD2
v_gene: TRBV28
CDR3aa: CASSYLAGLSGANVLTF
CDR3nt: TGTGCCAGCAGTTATCTAGCGGGCCTTTCTGGGGCCAACGTCCTGACTTTC

abundance: -
j_gene: TRBJ2-7
d_gene: TRBD1
v_gene: TRBV27
CDR3aa: CASSFGRDRAYEQYF
CDR3nt: TGTGCCAGCAGTTTCGGCCGGGACAGGGCCTACGAGCAGTACTTC

abundance: -
j_gene: TRBJ1-2
d_gene: -
v_gene: TRBV28
CDR3aa: CASRTGSNYGYTF
CDR3nt: TGTGCCAGCAGGACAGGATCCAACTATGGCTACACCTTC

abundance: -
j_gene: TRBJ2-3
d_gene: -
v_gene: TRBV9
CDR3aa: CASSGSPSVPQYF
CDR3nt: TGTGCCAGCAGCGGGTCGCCATCCGTTCCGCAGTATTTT

abundance: -
j_gene: TRBJ1-2
d_gene: -
v_gene: TRBV5-4
CDR3aa: CASSLVQTSYGYTF
CDR3nt: TGTGCCAGCAGCTTGGTACAGACTTCCTATGGCTACACCTTC

abundance: -
j_gene: TRBJ1-4
d_gene: TRBD1
v_gene: TRBV7-7
CDR3aa: CASSLNSGTGEKLFF
CDR3nt: TGTGCCAGCAGCTTAAATTCAGGGACAGGCGAAAAACTGTTTTTT

abundance: -
j_gene: TRBJ2-3
d_gene: -
v_gene: TRBV19
CDR3aa: CASSIGYTTDTQYF
CDR3nt: TGTGCCAGTAGTATAGGGTACACCACAGATACGCAGTATTTT

abundance: -
j_gene: TRBJ1-1
d_gene: -
v_gene: TRBV7-3
CDR3aa: CASSEPPGQNTEAFF
CDR3nt: TGTGCCAGCAGCGAACCTCCGGGACAGAACACTGAAGCTTTCTTT

abundance: -
j_gene: TRBJ2-5
d_gene: TRBD2
v_gene: TRBV7-9
CDR3aa: CASSLGLAGVQETQYF
CDR3nt: TGTGCCAGCAGCTTAGGACTAGCGGGAGTCCAAGAGACCCAGTACTTC

abundance: -
j_gene: TRBJ2-2
d_gene: TRBD2
v_gene: TRBV30
CDR3aa: CAWIPDGPQREGHTGELFF
CDR3nt: TGTGCCTGGATTCCCGACGGGCCCCAGCGGGAGGGTCACACCGGGGAGCTGTTTTTT

abundance: -
j_gene: TRBJ2-7
d_gene: -
v_gene: TRBV27
CDR3aa: CASSLRGPDEQYF
CDR3nt: TGTGCCAGCAGTCTCAGGGGCCCAGACGAGCAGTACTTC

abundance: -
j_gene: TRBJ2-4
d_gene: -
v_gene: TRBV6-1
CDR3aa: CASSEFGRELGGMYIQYF
CDR3nt: TGTGCCAGCAGTGAATTCGGACGGGAACTTGGCGGGATGTACATTCAGTACTTC

abundance: once
j_gene: TRBJ2-2
d_gene: -
v_gene: TRBV15
CDR3aa: CATSRELNTGELFF
CDR3nt: TGTGCCACCAGCAGAGAACTTAACACCGGGGAGCTGTTTTTT

abundance: -
j_gene: TRBJ2-7
d_gene: -
v_gene: TRBV25-1
CDR3aa: CASGPFGEQYF
CDR3nt: TGTGCCAGCGGACCCTTTGGGGAGCAGTACTTC

abundance: -
j_gene: TRBJ2-3
d_gene: TRBD2
v_gene: TRBV30
CDR3aa: CAWMREADTQYF
CDR3nt: TGTGCCTGGATGCGGGAGGCAGATACGCAGTATTTT

abundance: -
j_gene: TRBJ2-1
d_gene: TRBD2
v_gene: TRBV28
CDR3aa: CASSLGLAGSSYNEQFF
CDR3nt: TGTGCCAGCAGCCTCGGACTAGCGGGAAGCTCCTACAATGAGCAGTTCTTC

abundance: -
j_gene: TRBJ1-1
d_gene: -
v_gene: TRBV7-9
CDR3aa: CASSPRGPNTEAFF
CDR3nt: TGTGCCAGCAGCCCGAGGGGACCGAACACTGAAGCTTTCTTT

abundance: -
j_gene: TRBJ2-5
d_gene: -
v_gene: TRBV28
CDR3aa: CASSLPHPQGRDQYF
CDR3nt: TGTGCCAGCAGTTTACCTCATCCTCAGGGTCGCGACCAGTACTTC

abundance: -
j_gene: TRBJ1-1
d_gene: -
v_gene: TRBV4-1
CDR3aa: CASSRNLRVVGDTEAFF
CDR3nt: TGCGCCAGCAGCCGCAATTTGAGGGTTGTCGGTGACACTGAAGCTTTCTTT

abundance: -
j_gene: TRBJ2-1
d_gene: -
v_gene: TRBV13
CDR3aa: CASSSTLAGHEQFF
CDR3nt: TGTGCCAGCAGCTCCACTTTGGCGGGTCATGAGCAGTTCTTC

abundance: -
j_gene: TRBJ1-5
d_gene: -
v_gene: TRBV6-5
CDR3aa: CASSYPWGNQPQHF
CDR3nt: TGTGCCAGCAGTTATCCCTGGGGCAATCAGCCCCAGCATTTT

abundance: -
j_gene: TRBJ2-7
d_gene: TRBD2
v_gene: TRBV4-2
CDR3aa: CASSQEDRAGGVYEQYF
CDR3nt: TGTGCCAGCAGCCAAGAAGATAGGGCGGGAGGGGTCTACGAGCAGTACTTC

abundance: -
j_gene: TRBJ1-2
d_gene: -
v_gene: TRBV7-9
CDR3aa: CASSFGVGYTF
CDR3nt: TGTGCCAGCAGCTTCGGGGTTGGCTACACCTTC

abundance: -
j_gene: TRBJ2-1
d_gene: -
v_gene: TRBV9
CDR3aa: CATTDYRNNEQFF
CDR3nt: TGTGCCACCACGGACTATAGAAACAATGAGCAGTTCTTC

abundance: -
j_gene: TRBJ2-2
d_gene: -
v_gene: TRBV9
CDR3aa: CASSVIVAGVTGELFF
CDR3nt: TGTGCCAGCAGCGTAATTGTGGCAGGGGTCACCGGGGAGCTGTTTTTT

abundance: -
j_gene: TRBJ2-5
d_gene: TRBD1
v_gene: TRBV9
CDR3aa: CASSIQGIGQETQYF
CDR3nt: TGTGCCAGCAGCATACAGGGGATCGGGCAAGAGACCCAGTACTTC